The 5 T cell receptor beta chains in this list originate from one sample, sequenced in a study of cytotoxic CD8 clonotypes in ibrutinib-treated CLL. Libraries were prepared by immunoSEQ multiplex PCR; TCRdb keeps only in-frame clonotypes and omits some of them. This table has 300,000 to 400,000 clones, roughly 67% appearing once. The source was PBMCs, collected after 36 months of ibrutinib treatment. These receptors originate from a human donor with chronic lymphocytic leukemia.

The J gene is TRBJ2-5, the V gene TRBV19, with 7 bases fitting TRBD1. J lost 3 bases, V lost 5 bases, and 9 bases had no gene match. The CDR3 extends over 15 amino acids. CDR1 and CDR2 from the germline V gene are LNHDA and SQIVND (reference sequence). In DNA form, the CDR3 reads TGTGCCAGTAGTGCTCGCACAGGGGCGAAAGAGACCCAGTACTTC. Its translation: CASSARTGAKETQYF.

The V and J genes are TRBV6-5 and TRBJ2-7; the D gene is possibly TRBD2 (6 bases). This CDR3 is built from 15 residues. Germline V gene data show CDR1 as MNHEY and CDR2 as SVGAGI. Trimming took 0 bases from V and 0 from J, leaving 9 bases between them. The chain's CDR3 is CASSYSEGTSYEQYF. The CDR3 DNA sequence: TGTGCCAGCAGTTACTCGGAGGGGACCTCCTACGAGCAGTACTTC.

The CDR3 loop is CASSNRDRGRDQPQHF. The CDR3 DNA sequence: TGTGCCAGCAGCAACCGGGACAGGGGGCGCGATCAGCCCCAGCATTTT. The chain uses TRBV7-8 and TRBJ1-5; TRBD1 matches 12 bases. V was clipped by 5 bases and J by 5 bases; unmatched bases: 7. The CDR3 length is 16 residues. Germline loops: CDR1 SGHVS, CDR2 FQNEAQ.

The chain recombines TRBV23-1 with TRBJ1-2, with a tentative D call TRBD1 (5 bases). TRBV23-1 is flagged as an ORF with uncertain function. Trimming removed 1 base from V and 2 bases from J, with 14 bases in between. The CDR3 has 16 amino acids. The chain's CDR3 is CASSQWGPRANYGYTF. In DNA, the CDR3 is TGCGCCAGCAGTCAATGGGGACCTCGGGCCAACTATGGCTACACCTTC.

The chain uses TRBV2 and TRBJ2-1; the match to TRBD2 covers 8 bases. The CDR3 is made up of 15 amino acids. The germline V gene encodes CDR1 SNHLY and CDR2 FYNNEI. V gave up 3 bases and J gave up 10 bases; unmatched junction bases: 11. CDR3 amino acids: CASSDPGGPRDEQFF. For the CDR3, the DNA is TGTGCCAGCAGTGACCCGGGGGGGCCCCGGGACGAGCAGTTCTTC.